A selection of T cell receptor beta chains follows, all from one sample in a study of OX40 agonist ivuxolimab in advanced cancers. The method was immunoSEQ multiplex PCR; TCRdb's version includes in-frame clones alone and lacks a portion of them. The data show approximately 87,000 clones, under 95% seen once. This material consisted of CD4+ or CD8+ T cells sorted from blood, taken in a trial of the OX40 agonist ivuxolimab. The receptors were sampled from an adult with an advanced solid tumor such as melanoma, head and neck, liver or kidney cancer. Both conserved end residues are part of each CDR3. A D gene is named only where the DNA matches it firmly. Rows give clone size only sometimes, using once, few, many, or a class for an expanded clone.

d_gene,abundance,j_gene,v_gene,len,CDR3aa,CDR3nt
TRBD2,once,TRBJ2-3,TRBV7-9,19,CASSFNLGLAGGITDTQYF,TGTGCCAGCAGCTTCAACTTGGGACTAGCGGGGGGCATCACAGATACGCAGTATTTT
TRBD2,.,TRBJ2-5,TRBV15,14,CATSRGGVQETQYF,TGTGCCACCAGCAGGGGAGGGGTCCAAGAGACCCAGTACTTC
.,.,TRBJ1-5,TRBV7-2,15,CASSFLGAGNQPQHF,TGTGCCAGCAGCTTTTTAGGGGCTGGCAATCAGCCCCAGCATTTT
.,.,TRBJ2-1,TRBV7-2,13,CASSLAPGDEQFF,TGTGCCAGCAGCTTAGCGCCTGGGGATGAGCAGTTCTTC
TRBD2,.,TRBJ2-3,TRBV25-1,17,CASSVNLAGGGTDTQYF,TGTGCCAGCAGTGTAAACCTAGCGGGAGGGGGCACAGATACGCAGTATTTT
TRBD2,few,TRBJ2-3,TRBV30,16,CAWRDQGLAGVDTQYF,TGTGCCTGGAGGGACCAGGGACTAGCGGGAGTAGATACGCAGTATTTT
.,.,TRBJ1-4,TRBV4-3,15,CASSQDRQTSEKLFF,TGCGCCAGCAGCCAAGACAGGCAAACTAGTGAAAAACTGTTTTTT
TRBD2,once,TRBJ2-7,TRBV7-9,14,CASSLSSGRSEQYF,TGTGCCAGCAGCTTATCTAGCGGGAGATCCGAGCAGTACTTC
.,.,TRBJ2-1,TRBV19,14,CASSRKRNYNEQFF,TGTGCCAGTAGCAGAAAGAGAAACTACAATGAGCAGTTCTTC
.,.,TRBJ1-6,TRBV6-6,13,CASSRQATSPLHF,TGTGCCAGCAGTCGACAGGCTACTTCACCCCTCCACTTT
.,.,TRBJ1-2,TRBV4-2,12,CASSQDAYGYTF,TGTGCCAGCAGCCAAGACGCCTATGGCTACACCTTC
TRBD2,.,TRBJ2-1,TRBV6-5,15,CASNTWGGSYNEQFF,TGTGCCAGCAATACTTGGGGGGGCTCCTACAATGAGCAGTTCTTC
.,.,TRBJ1-1,TRBV30,15,CAWTSGNSMNTEAFF,TGTGCCTGGACCTCGGGGAACTCCATGAACACTGAAGCTTTCTTT
TRBD2,.,TRBJ2-2,TRBV7-8,19,CASKSWDWALAGDTGELFF,TGTGCCAGCAAATCGTGGGACTGGGCGCTAGCGGGAGACACCGGGGAGCTGTTTTTT
.,.,TRBJ1-5,TRBV6-5,12,CASSAPGQPQHF,TGTGCCAGCAGCGCCCCGGGTCAGCCCCAGCATTTT